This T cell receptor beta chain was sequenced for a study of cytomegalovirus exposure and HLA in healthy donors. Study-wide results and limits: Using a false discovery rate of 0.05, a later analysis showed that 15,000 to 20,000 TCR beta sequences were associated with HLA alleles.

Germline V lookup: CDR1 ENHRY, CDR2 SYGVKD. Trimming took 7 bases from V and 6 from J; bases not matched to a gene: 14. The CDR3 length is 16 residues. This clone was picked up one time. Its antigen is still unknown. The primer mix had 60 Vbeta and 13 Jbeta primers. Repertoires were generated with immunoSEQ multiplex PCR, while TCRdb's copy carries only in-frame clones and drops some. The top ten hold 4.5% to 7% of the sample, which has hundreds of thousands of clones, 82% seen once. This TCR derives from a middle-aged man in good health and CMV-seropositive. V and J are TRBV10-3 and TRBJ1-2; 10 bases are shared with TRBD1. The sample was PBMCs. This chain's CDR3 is CAINRQGALGYDGYTF. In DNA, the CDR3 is TGTGCCATCAACCGACAGGGGGCTCTAGGGTATGATGGCTACACCTTC.